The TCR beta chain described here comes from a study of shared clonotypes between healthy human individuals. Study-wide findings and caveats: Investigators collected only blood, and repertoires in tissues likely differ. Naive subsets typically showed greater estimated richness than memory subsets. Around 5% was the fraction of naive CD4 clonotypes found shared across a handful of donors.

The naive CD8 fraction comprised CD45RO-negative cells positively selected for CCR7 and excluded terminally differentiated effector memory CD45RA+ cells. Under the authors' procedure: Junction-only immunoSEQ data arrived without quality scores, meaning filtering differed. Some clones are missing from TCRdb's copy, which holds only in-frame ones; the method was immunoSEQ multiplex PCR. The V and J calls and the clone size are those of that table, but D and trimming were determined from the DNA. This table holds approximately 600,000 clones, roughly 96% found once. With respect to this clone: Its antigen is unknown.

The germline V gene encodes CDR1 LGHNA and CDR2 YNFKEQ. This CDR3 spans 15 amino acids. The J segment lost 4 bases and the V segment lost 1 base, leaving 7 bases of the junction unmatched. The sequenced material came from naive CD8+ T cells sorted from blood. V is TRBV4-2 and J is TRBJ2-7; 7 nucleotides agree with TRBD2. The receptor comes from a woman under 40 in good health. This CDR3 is CASSQGREGLYEQYF. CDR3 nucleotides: TGTGCCAGCAGCCAAGGGAGGGAGGGCCTGTACGAGCAGTACTTC.